Below, 28 T cell receptor beta chains from the same sample are listed, as sequenced in a study of shared clonotypes between healthy human individuals. The repertoire was sequenced with immunoSEQ multiplex PCR; TCRdb's copy has only in-frame clones and lacks some. This table holds a few million clones, 85% to 95% found once. What was sequenced was naive CD4+ T cells sorted from blood. This sample's subset: CD45RA+ positively selected. Source of these receptors: a man younger than 30 in good health.

The chain has TRBV27 and TRBJ1-2, with TRBD1 as a possible D gene (5 bases). V was clipped by 2 bases and J by 6 bases, with 10 bases between them. The CDR3 contains 13 residues. The germline V gene encodes CDR1 MNHEY and CDR2 SMNVEV (reference sequence). CDR3 residues: CASSLNGAHGYTF. DNA of the CDR3: TGTGCCAGCAGTTTAAATGGGGCCCATGGCTACACCTTC.

The rearrangement links TRBV11-2 to TRBJ2-6; 10 bases are shared with TRBD2. The CDR3 length is 17 residues. V lost 5 bases, J lost 4 bases, and 8 bases stayed unmatched. Germline V gene lookup returns CDR1 SGHAT and CDR2 FQNNGV. The CDR3 nucleotides read TGTGCCAGCAGCCGGAGCGGGAGGGCAACCGGGGCCAACGTCCTGACTTTC. It codes for CASSRSGRATGANVLTF. Variable domain in full (rest from reference TRBV11-2 and TRBJ2-6): EAGVAQSPRYKIIEKRQSVAFWCNPISGHATLYWYQQILGQGPKLLIQFQNNGVVDDSQLPKDRFSAERLKGVDSTLKIQPAKLEDSAVYLCASSRSGRATGANVLTFGAGSRLTVL.

The rearrangement joins TRBV7-2 to TRBJ2-7; weak D call: TRBD2 (5 bases). V lost 5 bases and J 3 bases, leaving 17 bases between the germline ends. The CDR3 totals 15 residues. Germline V gene lookup returns CDR1 SGHTA and CDR2 FQGNSA. The CDR3 coding sequence is TGTGCCAGCAGCCAGACTACAAGCCCCAACTACGAGCAGTACTTC. Translated: CASSQTTSPNYEQYF.

The chain uses TRBV6-1 and TRBJ2-1; 9 bases are a match to TRBD1. With V trimmed by 8 bases and J by 6 bases, 8 bases remained unmatched. The CDR3 consists of 14 residues. CDR1 is MNHNS, CDR2 SASEGT, per germline. CDR3 region: CASGYQTGGNEQFF. CDR3 bases: TGTGCCAGCGGGTATCAGACAGGGGGCAATGAGCAGTTCTTC.

This chain joins TRBV2 and TRBJ1-1; D remains ambiguous. The CDR3 contains 15 residues. The V gene lost 5 bases and the J gene lost 0 bases, with 13 bases spanning the gap. Looked up from germline, CDR1 is SNHLY and CDR2 is FYNNEI. The CDR3 nucleotides are TGTGCCAGCAGTAAAGGCGAACTCATGAACACTGAAGCTTTCTTT. Residues: CASSKGELMNTEAFF.

This chain uses TRBV5-1 with TRBJ1-1; D call uncertain. Germline values: CDR1 SGHRS, CDR2 YFSETQ. Deletions cut 2 bases from V and 3 bases from J, with 8 bases between. The CDR3 sequence is 13 residues long. CDR3 coding DNA: TGCGCCAGCAGCTTTGCTCCATACACTGAAGCTTTCTTT. This encodes CASSFAPYTEAFF.

This clone was counted once. The rearrangement joins TRBV5-4 to TRBJ2-1, with 8 bases identical to TRBD2. CDR3 length: 15 amino acids. V shed 1 base, J shed 4 bases, and the junction held 4 bases outside the gene matches. The germline V gene has CDR1 SGHNT and CDR2 YYREEE (reference sequence). CDR3 protein: CASSLSGGAYNEQFF. CDR3 nucleotides: TGTGCCAGCAGCTTGAGCGGGGGCGCTTACAATGAGCAGTTCTTC.

The J gene is TRBJ1-4, the V gene TRBV28, with 12 bases fitting TRBD1. This CDR3 has 16 amino acids. The V gene end was trimmed by 4 bases and the J gene end by 10 bases; junction bases not matched to a gene: 10. Germline CDR1 is MDHEN and CDR2 is SYDVKM. CDR3 DNA sequence: TGTGCCAGCAGTTCACTCCGGGACAGGGGGCGAGGAAAACTGTTTTTT. As protein: CASSSLRDRGRGKLFF. The full variable domain, in which reference TRBV28 and TRBJ1-4 provide the parts outside the CDR3, is DVKVTQSSRYLVKRTGEKVFLECVQDMDHENMFWYRQDPGLGLRLIYFSYDVKMKEKGDIPEGYSVSREKKERFSLILESASTNQTSMYLCASSSLRDRGRGKLFFGSGTQLSVL.

The J gene is TRBJ2-3, the V gene TRBV9; TRBD1 aligns across 7 bases. Germline V gene sequence: CDR1 SGDLS, CDR2 YYNGEE. V was clipped by 5 bases and J by 2 bases; unmatched bases: 14. This CDR3 has 17 amino acids. The CDR3 DNA follows: TGTGCCAGCAGTCTGTACCAGGGGGTGATAGTCACAGATACGCAGTATTTT. Translation gives CASSLYQGVIVTDTQYF.

The rearrangement joins TRBV14 to TRBJ2-3; D is uncertain. The CDR3 spans 13 residues. Trimming removed 3 bases at V and 4 bases at J, with 8 bases between. From germline, CDR1 is SGHDN and CDR2 FVKESK. In DNA form, the CDR3 reads TGTGCCAGCAGCCATTTCCGTCCAGATACGCAGTATTTT. This gives the protein CASSHFRPDTQYF.

The chain is built from TRBV7-9 and TRBJ1-2, with TRBD1 matching 8 bases. There are 15 residues in the CDR3. The V gene end was trimmed by 1 base and the J gene end by 6 bases; junction bases not matched to a gene: 7. Germline CDR1 is SEHNR and CDR2 is FQNEAQ (reference sequence). The DNA for the CDR3 is TGTGCCAGCAGCTTAGGGCCGGGACAGGTCCATGGCTACACCTTC. This translates into CASSLGPGQVHGYTF.

The chain combines TRBV5-1 with TRBJ2-7, with 11 positions matching TRBD2. Germline loops: CDR1 SGHRS, CDR2 YFSETQ. This CDR3 has 15 amino acids. V lost 4 bases and J lost 2; bases outside the gene matches: 5. The CDR3 DNA follows: TGCGCCAGCAGCCCAACTAGCGGGGGAGCCTACGAGCAGTACTTC. Its translation: CASSPTSGGAYEQYF. The full variable domain, in which reference TRBV5-1 and TRBJ2-7 provide the parts outside the CDR3, is KAGVTQTPRYLIKTRGQQVTLSCSPISGHRSVSWYQQTPGQGLQFLFEYFSETQRNKGNFPGRFSGRQFSNSRSEMNVSTLELGDSALYLCASSPTSGGAYEQYFGPGTRLTVT.

The rearrangement links TRBV5-4 to TRBJ2-7; TRBD1 matches at 8 bases. The CDR3 is 15 residues long. Germline trimming cut 0 bases from V and 3 bases from J; bases unmatched to any gene: 5. CDR1 and CDR2 (germline): SGHNT, YYREEE (reference sequence). This CDR3 reads CASSLAGGPVYEQYF. As DNA, the CDR3 is TGTGCCAGCAGCTTGGCAGGGGGCCCCGTCTACGAGCAGTACTTC.

The chain recombines TRBV5-4 with TRBJ2-1; maybe TRBD2 (6 bases). V lost 3 bases and J 3 bases, leaving 13 bases between the germline ends. This CDR3 has 15 residues. The germline CDR1 and CDR2 sequences are SGHNT and YYREEE (reference sequence). CDR3 nucleotide sequence: TGTGCCAGCAGCTCCTTTAGCGGAGTCTACAATGAGCAGTTCTTC. As protein: CASSSFSGVYNEQFF.

The gene calls are TRBV25-1 and TRBJ2-7; a possible D gene is TRBD2 (7 bases). V was trimmed by 0 bases and J by 3 bases, leaving 12 bases between them. The germline V gene encodes CDR1 MGHDK and CDR2 SYGVNS. CDR3 size: 15 residues. The CDR3 DNA reads as TGTGCCAGCAGTGAATATGGCGGGGGCGGCTACGAGCAGTACTTC. It encodes CASSEYGGGGYEQYF.

The chain is built from TRBV5-1 and TRBJ2-5, with 7 bases identical to TRBD1. CDR1 is SGHRS, CDR2 YFSETQ, per germline. The CDR3 totals 15 residues. V trimming: 4 bases; J trimming: 7 bases; junction bases outside the gene matches: 13. The CDR3 loop is CASSPSDRQPATQYF. DNA of the CDR3: TGCGCCAGCAGCCCCTCGGACAGGCAGCCGGCGACCCAGTACTTC.

A few counts support this clone. The chain couples TRBV27 to TRBJ2-1; no firm D call. Trimming took off 2 bases at V and 8 bases at J, with 13 bases between the two ends. This CDR3 region has 14 residues. Germline-derived CDR1 and CDR2 are MNHEY and SMNVEV (reference sequence). The CDR3 reads CASSLRHLGHEQFF. The CDR3 DNA is TGTGCCAGCAGTTTACGTCACTTAGGGCATGAGCAGTTCTTC.

V gene TRBV30 combines with J gene TRBJ2-2; D is perhaps TRBD1 or TRBD2 (5 bases each). This CDR3 comprises 14 residues. Germline V CDR1 and CDR2: GTSNPN, SVGIG (reference sequence). Trimming cost V 2 bases and J 5 bases, with 12 bases left between them. CDR3 protein: CAWSPQRGTGELFF. The CDR3, as DNA: TGTGCCTGGAGTCCCCAGAGGGGTACCGGGGAGCTGTTTTTT. The entire variable domain, with the rest obtained from reference TRBV30 and TRBJ2-2, is as follows: SQTIHQWPATLVQPVGSPLSLECTVEGTSNPNLYWYRQAAGRGLQLLFYSVGIGQISSEVPQNLSASRPQDRQFILSSKKLLLSDSGFYLCAWSPQRGTGELFFGEGSRLTVL.

The chain couples TRBV27 to TRBJ2-6; 7 bases agree with TRBD1. Trimming removed 7 bases from V and 4 bases from J; junction bases left unmatched: 10. The CDR3 is made up of 16 amino acids. Looked up from germline, CDR1 is MNHEY and CDR2 is SMNVEV (reference sequence). Written as DNA, the CDR3 is TGTGCCAGCACCCCCCGGACAGGAGCCGGGGCCAACGTCCTGACTTTC. It translates to CASTPRTGAGANVLTF. The full variable domain, completed using reference TRBV27 and TRBJ2-6, is EAQVTQNPRYLITVTGKKLTVTCSQNMNHEYMSWYRQDPGLGLRQIYYSMNVEVTDKGDVPEGYKVSRKEKRNFPLILESPSPNQTSLYFCASTPRTGAGANVLTFGAGSRLTVL.

The chain links TRBV19 to TRBJ2-1, with TRBD1 matching 9 bases. The CDR3 consists of 13 residues. V shed 6 bases and J 7 bases; nucleotides not matched to a gene: 4. Germline CDR1 LNHDA, CDR2 SQIVND (reference sequence). The DNA for the CDR3 is TGTGCCAGTAGGCGGGACAGGGAAAATGAGCAGTTCTTC. Its protein product is CASRRDRENEQFF. The entire variable domain, with the rest obtained from reference TRBV19 and TRBJ2-1, is as follows: DGGITQSPKYLFRKEGQNVTLSCEQNLNHDAMYWYRQDPGQGLRLIYYSQIVNDFQKGDIAEGYSVSREKKESFPLTVTSAQKNPTAFYLCASRRDRENEQFFGPGTRLTVL.

The chain uses TRBV6-1 and TRBJ1-6; 7 bases line up with TRBD1. This CDR3 contains 14 residues. Unmatched junction bases numbered 9, after V lost 6 bases and J lost 10 bases. Germline CDR1 is MNHNS and CDR2 is SASEGT. The CDR3 nucleotides read TGTGCCAGCAGGCGGGGAACAGGGGAGTCACCCCTCCACTTT. It codes for CASRRGTGESPLHF.

The V and J genes are TRBV5-8 and TRBJ2-1, with 8 bases aligning to TRBD2. This CDR3 has 15 residues. Germline V gene data show CDR1 as SGHTS and CDR2 as YDEGEE. V was clipped by 6 bases and J by 9 bases; unmatched bases: 14. The CDR3 loop reads CASTSGDSGGREQFF. For the CDR3, the DNA is TGTGCCAGCACCTCCGGGGATTCGGGAGGGCGTGAGCAGTTCTTC. Variable domain in full (rest from reference TRBV5-8 and TRBJ2-1): EAGVTQSPTHLIKTRGQQATLRCSPISGHTSVYWYQQALGLGLQFLLWYDEGEERNRGNFPPRFSGRQFPNYSSELNVNALELEDSALYLCASTSGDSGGREQFFGPGTRLTVL.

This clone was counted only a few times. The chain is built from TRBV7-2 and TRBJ1-6; 9 bases are shared with TRBD1. Trimming cost V 4 bases and J 10 bases; bases outside gene matches: 5. Germline CDR1 and CDR2: SGHTA and FQGNSA. The CDR3 runs 14 residues. The CDR3 DNA is TGTGCCAGCAGCTCCGGGACAGGGTTGTCACCCCTCCACTTT. This codes for CASSSGTGLSPLHF.

The V and J genes are TRBV5-4 and TRBJ2-1, with D unclear. The CDR3 runs 15 residues. V was trimmed by 4 bases and J by 6 bases, leaving 17 bases between them. CDR1 and CDR2 (germline): SGHNT, YYREEE (reference sequence). DNA for the CDR3: TGTGCCAGCAGCCGTGACTCGAACCCAAGCAATGAGCAGTTCTTC. Amino acid sequence: CASSRDSNPSNEQFF.

The rearrangement links TRBV10-1 to TRBJ2-1; D possibly uses TRBD1 or TRBD2 (6 bases each). CDR3 size: 16 residues. Germline lookup yields CDR1 WNHNN and CDR2 SYGVQD (reference sequence). V shed 0 bases and J shed 0 bases, with 9 bases lying between them. In DNA form, the CDR3 reads TGCGCCAGCAGTGAGTCCGGGGGCTTCTCCTACAATGAGCAGTTCTTC. It translates to CASSESGGFSYNEQFF.

The chain joins TRBV28 to TRBJ1-1; the D is unclear. Trimming left V 4 bases short and J 8 bases short, with 8 bases between. This CDR3 comprises 11 residues. CDR1 MDHEN and CDR2 SYDVKM come from the germline V gene. CDR3 sequence: CASSSGREAFF. Here the CDR3 DNA reads TGTGCCAGCAGTTCTGGGAGGGAAGCTTTCTTT. The whole variable domain, filled in from reference TRBV28 and TRBJ1-1, reads DVKVTQSSRYLVKRTGEKVFLECVQDMDHENMFWYRQDPGLGLRLIYFSYDVKMKEKGDIPEGYSVSREKKERFSLILESASTNQTSMYLCASSSGREAFFGQGTRLTVV.

The chain links TRBV6-5 to TRBJ2-4; 8 bases align to TRBD1. With V trimmed by 0 bases and J by 9 bases, 7 bases remained unmatched. In germline, CDR1 is MNHEY, CDR2 SVGAGI. The CDR3 runs 15 residues. CDR3 DNA sequence: TGTGCCAGCAGTTACTCGAGGCAGGGGGCAGGCATTCAGTACTTC. Amino acid sequence: CASSYSRQGAGIQYF.

The chain is built from TRBV6-1 and TRBJ1-1, with unresolved D. The V end lost 7 bases, the J end lost 2 bases, and 14 bases lay between the germline ends. CDR3 size: 14 residues. Germline loops: CDR1 MNHNS, CDR2 SASEGT. This chain's CDR3 is CASTKEATNTEAFF. CDR3 nucleotides: TGTGCCAGCACCAAAGAGGCAACCAACACTGAAGCTTTCTTT.